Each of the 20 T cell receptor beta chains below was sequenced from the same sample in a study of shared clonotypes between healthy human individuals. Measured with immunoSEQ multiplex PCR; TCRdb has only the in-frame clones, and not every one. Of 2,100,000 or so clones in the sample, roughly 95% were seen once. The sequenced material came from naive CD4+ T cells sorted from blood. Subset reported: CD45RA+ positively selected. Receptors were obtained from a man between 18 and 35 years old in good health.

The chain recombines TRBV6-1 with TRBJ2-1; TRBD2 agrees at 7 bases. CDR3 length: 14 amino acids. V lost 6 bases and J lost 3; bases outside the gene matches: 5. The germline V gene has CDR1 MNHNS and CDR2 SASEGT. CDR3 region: CASRGEGRYNEQFF. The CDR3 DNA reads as TGTGCCAGCAGGGGGGAGGGCCGCTACAATGAGCAGTTCTTC.

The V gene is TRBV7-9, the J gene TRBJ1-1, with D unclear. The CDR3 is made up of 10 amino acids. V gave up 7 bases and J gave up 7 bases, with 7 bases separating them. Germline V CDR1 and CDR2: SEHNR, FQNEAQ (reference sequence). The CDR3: CASTGVEAFF. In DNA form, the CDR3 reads TGTGCCAGCACTGGGGTTGAAGCTTTCTTT.

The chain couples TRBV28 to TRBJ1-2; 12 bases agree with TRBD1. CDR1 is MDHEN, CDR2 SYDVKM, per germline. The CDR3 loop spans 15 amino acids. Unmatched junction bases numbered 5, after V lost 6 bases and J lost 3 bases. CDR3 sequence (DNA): TGTGCCAGCAGGGGGACAGGGGGCGACTACTATGGCTACACCTTC. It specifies CASRGTGGDYYGYTF.

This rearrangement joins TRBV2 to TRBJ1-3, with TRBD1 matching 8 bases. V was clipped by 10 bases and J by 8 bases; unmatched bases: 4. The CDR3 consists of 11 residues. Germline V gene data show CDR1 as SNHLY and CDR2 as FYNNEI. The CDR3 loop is CAKTGDDTIYF. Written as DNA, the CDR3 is TGTGCCAAGACAGGGGATGACACCATATATTTT.

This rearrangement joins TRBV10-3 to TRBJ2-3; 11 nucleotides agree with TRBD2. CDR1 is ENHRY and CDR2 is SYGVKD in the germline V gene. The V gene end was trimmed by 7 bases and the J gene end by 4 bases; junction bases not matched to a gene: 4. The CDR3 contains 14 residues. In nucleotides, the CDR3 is TGTGCCATCACCTCGACTAGCGGGGCAGATACGCAGTATTTT. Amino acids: CAITSTSGADTQYF.

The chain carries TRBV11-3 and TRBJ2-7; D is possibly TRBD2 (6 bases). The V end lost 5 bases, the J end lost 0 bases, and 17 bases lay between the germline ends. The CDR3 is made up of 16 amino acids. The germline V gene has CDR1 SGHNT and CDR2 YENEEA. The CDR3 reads CASSPPSSDYSYEQYF. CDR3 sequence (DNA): TGTGCCAGCAGCCCCCCCTCCTCGGACTACTCCTACGAGCAGTACTTC.

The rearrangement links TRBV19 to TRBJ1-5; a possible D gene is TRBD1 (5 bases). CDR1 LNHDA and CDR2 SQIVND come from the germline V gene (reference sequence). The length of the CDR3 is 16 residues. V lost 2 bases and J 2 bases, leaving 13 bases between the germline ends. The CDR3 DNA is TGTGCCAGTAGTATAAATCTCAGGGCCGGCAATCAGCCCCAGCATTTT. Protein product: CASSINLRAGNQPQHF.

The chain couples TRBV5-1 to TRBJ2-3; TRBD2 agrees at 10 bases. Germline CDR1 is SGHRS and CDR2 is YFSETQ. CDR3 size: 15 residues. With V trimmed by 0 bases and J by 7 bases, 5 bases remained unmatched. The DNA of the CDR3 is TGCGCCAGCAGCTTGGTAGTAGCGGGGGGAAATACGCAGTATTTT. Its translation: CASSLVVAGGNTQYF.

Here the CDR3 reads CASRAQGLATNEKLFF. In DNA, the CDR3 is TGTGCCAGCAGAGCACAGGGGCTGGCGACTAATGAAAAACTGTTTTTT. The chain uses TRBV2 and TRBJ1-4; TRBD1 matches 7 bases. In germline, CDR1 is SNHLY, CDR2 FYNNEI. Trimming at V came to 6 bases and at J to 2 bases, leaving 9 bases not matched to a gene. The CDR3 spans 16 residues.

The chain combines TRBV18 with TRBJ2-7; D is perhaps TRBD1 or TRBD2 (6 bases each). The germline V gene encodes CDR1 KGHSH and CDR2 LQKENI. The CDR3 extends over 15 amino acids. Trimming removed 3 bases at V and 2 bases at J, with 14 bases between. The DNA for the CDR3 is TGTGCCAGCTCACCTGTCCAGGGGAGGACCTACGAGCAGTACTTC. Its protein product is CASSPVQGRTYEQYF.

CDR3 sequence (DNA): TGTGCCAGCAGCATCCCCGGGACAGGGACTGGCGAGCAGTACTTC. Translation: CASSIPGTGTGEQYF. The chain is built from TRBV11-2 and TRBJ2-7, with 9 positions matching TRBD1. The V gene end was trimmed by 5 bases and the J gene end by 6 bases; junction bases not matched to a gene: 11. Germline CDR1 and CDR2: SGHAT and FQNNGV. The CDR3 extends over 15 amino acids. The full variable domain, with the rest looked up from reference TRBV11-2 and TRBJ2-7, is EAGVAQSPRYKIIEKRQSVAFWCNPISGHATLYWYQQILGQGPKLLIQFQNNGVVDDSQLPKDRFSAERLKGVDSTLKIQPAKLEDSAVYLCASSIPGTGTGEQYFGPGTRLTVT.

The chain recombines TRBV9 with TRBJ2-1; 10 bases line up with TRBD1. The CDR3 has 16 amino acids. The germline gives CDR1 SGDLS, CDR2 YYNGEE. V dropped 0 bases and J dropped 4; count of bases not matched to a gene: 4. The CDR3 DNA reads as TGTGCCAGCAGCGTAGGTGTGGGACAGGGGTACAATGAGCAGTTCTTC. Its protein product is CASSVGVGQGYNEQFF.

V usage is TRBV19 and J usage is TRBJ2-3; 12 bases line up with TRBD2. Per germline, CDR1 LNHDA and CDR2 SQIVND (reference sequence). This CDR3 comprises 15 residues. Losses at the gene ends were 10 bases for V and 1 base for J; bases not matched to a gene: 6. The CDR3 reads CATRLAGAGTDTQYF. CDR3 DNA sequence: TGTGCCACCAGACTAGCGGGGGCCGGCACAGATACGCAGTATTTT.

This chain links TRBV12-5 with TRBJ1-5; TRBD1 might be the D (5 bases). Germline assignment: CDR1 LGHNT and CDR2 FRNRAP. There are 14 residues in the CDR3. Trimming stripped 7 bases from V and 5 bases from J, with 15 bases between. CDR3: CASETGLFDQPQHF. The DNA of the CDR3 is TGTGCTAGTGAGACGGGACTTTTCGATCAGCCCCAGCATTTT.

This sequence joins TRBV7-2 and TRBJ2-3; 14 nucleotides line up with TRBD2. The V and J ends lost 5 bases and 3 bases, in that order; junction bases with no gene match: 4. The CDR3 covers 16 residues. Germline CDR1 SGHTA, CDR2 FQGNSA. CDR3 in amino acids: CASSRRTSGGTDTQYF. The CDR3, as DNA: TGTGCCAGCAGCCGCCGGACTAGCGGGGGGACAGATACGCAGTATTTT. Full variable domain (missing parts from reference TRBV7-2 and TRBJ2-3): GAGVSQSPSNKVTEKGKDVELRCDPISGHTALYWYRQSLGQGLEFLIYFQGNSAPDKSGLPSDRFSAERTGGSVSTLTIQRTQQEDSAVYLCASSRRTSGGTDTQYFGPGTRLTVL.

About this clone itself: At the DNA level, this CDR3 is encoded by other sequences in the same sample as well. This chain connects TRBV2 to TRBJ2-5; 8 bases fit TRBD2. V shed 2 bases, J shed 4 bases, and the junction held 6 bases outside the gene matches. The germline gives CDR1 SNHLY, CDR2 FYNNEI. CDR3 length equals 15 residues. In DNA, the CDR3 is TGTGCCAGCAGTGAAAGGCTAGCGGGTGTAGAGACCCAGTACTTC. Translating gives CASSERLAGVETQYF.

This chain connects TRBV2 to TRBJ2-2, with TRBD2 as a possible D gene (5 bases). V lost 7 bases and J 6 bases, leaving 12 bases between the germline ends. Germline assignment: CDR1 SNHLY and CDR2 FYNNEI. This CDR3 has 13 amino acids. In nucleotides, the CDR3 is TGTGCCAGCATTCAGGAGGTCCCCGGGGAGCTGTTTTTT. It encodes CASIQEVPGELFF.

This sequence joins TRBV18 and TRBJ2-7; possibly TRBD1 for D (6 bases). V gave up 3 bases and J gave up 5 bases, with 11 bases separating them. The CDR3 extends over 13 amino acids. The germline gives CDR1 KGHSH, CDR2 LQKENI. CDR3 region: CASSPDRNHEQYF. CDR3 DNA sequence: TGTGCCAGCTCACCCGACAGGAACCACGAGCAGTACTTC.

For the CDR3, the DNA is TGTGCCAGCAGCGTAAATCCCAAGGGCACAGATACGCAGTATTTT. Protein: CASSVNPKGTDTQYF. The chain couples TRBV9 to TRBJ2-3; D gene ambiguous. The ends were cut back, 1 base at V and 1 base at J, with 10 bases in the middle. The CDR3 has 15 residues. Germline assignment: CDR1 SGDLS and CDR2 YYNGEE. Using reference TRBV9 and TRBJ2-3 for the parts outside the CDR3, the full variable domain is DSGVTQTPKHLITATGQRVTLRCSPRSGDLSVYWYQQSLDQGLQFLIQYYNGEERAKGNILERFSAQQFPDLHSELNLSSLELGDSALYFCASSVNPKGTDTQYFGPGTRLTVL.

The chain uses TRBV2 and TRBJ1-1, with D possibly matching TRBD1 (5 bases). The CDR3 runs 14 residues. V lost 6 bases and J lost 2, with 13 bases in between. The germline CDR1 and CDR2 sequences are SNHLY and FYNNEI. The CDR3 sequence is CASSSDNLNTEAFF. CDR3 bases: TGTGCCAGCAGCTCGGACAACCTTAACACTGAAGCTTTCTTT.